This TCR beta chain was obtained from a study of cytotoxic CD8 clonotypes in ibrutinib-treated CLL. The overall study: Complete response was seen in 2 patients and partial in some 25; around twelve progressed and roughly 15 stayed remitted after a median around 68 months. Notes on the study in general: Clonality was elevated at ibrutinib response and had returned toward baseline at progression.

A word on this clone: Its antigen is as yet unknown.

Genomic DNA in a quantity of approximately 1.8 micrograms was derived from cryopreserved PBMCs for TCR beta libraries. J was trimmed by 6 bases and V by 4 bases; bases with no gene match: 5. Germline V lookup: CDR1 SGHRS, CDR2 YFSETQ. This CDR3 region has 13 residues. Clones were sequenced by immunoSEQ multiplex PCR, and TCRdb holds only the in-frame ones, with some missing. The table shows about 56,000 clones, with roughly 50% occurring only once. The sequencing here drew on PBMCs, taken after 24 months of ibrutinib treatment. The sequence derives from a human donor with chronic lymphocytic leukemia. V and J are TRBV5-1 and TRBJ2-7; 9 bases agree with TRBD2. As DNA, the CDR3 is TGCGCCAGCAGCCTAGCGGGATATGGCGAGCAGTACTTC. This translates into CASSLAGYGEQYF.